The following is a T cell receptor beta chain sequence with its context. The antigen remains unidentified. These data come from a study of CD8 T cells in ankylosing spondylitis. Study-level findings and limits: Apparently characteristic of ankylosing spondylitis blood was a TCR beta motif (fewer than ten highly homologous variants).

TCRdb fed the 5' RACE reads into MiXCR, producing one record per CDR3 protein. The sample holds 650,000 to 800,000 distinct CDR3 sequences, under 20% seen once. The sequence derives from a male donor with ankylosing spondylitis. Sequenced sample: blood, either unsorted or a sorted T cell fraction (not recorded which).

This chain's CDR3 is CSARTSALRYEQYF. The CDR3, as DNA: TGCAGTGCTAGAACTAGCGCATTACGTTACGAGCAGTACTTC. The rearrangement uses TRBV20-1 and TRBJ2-7; 7 bases line up with TRBD2. The J segment lost 4 bases and the V segment lost 2 bases, leaving 8 bases of the junction unmatched. This CDR3 is 14 amino acids long. Looked up from germline, CDR1 is DFQATT and CDR2 is SNEGSKA (reference sequence).